Shown below are 18 T cell receptor beta chains from a single sample sequenced in a study of cytomegalovirus exposure and HLA in healthy donors. Use of 60 Vbeta and 13 Jbeta primers characterized the PCR. Here immunoSEQ multiplex PCR was the method, and the copy in TCRdb shows in-frame clones only, minus some. There are around 70,000 clones in the sample; more than 80% occur only once, and roughly 2% lies in the top ten. The sample comprised PBMCs. These receptors all come from a woman younger than 45 in good health and CMV-seronegative.

The gene calls are TRBV28 and TRBJ1-5; tentative D call: TRBD1 (6 bases). The germline V gene has CDR1 MDHEN and CDR2 SYDVKM. V shed 5 bases and J shed 1 base, with 12 bases lying between them. This CDR3 is built from 15 residues. CDR3 nucleotides: TGTGCCAGCAGTCAGGGGTTCAGGAGCAATCAGCCCCAGCATTTT. Translation: CASSQGFRSNQPQHF.

This chain uses TRBV28 with TRBJ2-2; 7 bases align to TRBD2. The ends lost 6 bases at V and 5 bases at J; junction bases unmatched: 12. This CDR3 has 16 amino acids. The germline gives CDR1 MDHEN, CDR2 SYDVKM. CDR3 in DNA: TGTGCCAGCAGCCTAACCCGACTAGCTGGGACCGGGGAGCTGTTTTTT. As protein: CASSLTRLAGTGELFF.

The V call is TRBV5-1, the J call TRBJ2-7; D gene uncertain. Per germline, CDR1 SGHRS and CDR2 YFSETQ. V shed 0 bases and J shed 3 bases, with 4 bases lying between them. CDR3 length: 12 amino acids. CDR3 sequence reads: CASSLGGYEQYF. The DNA of the CDR3 is TGCGCCAGCAGCTTGGGAGGCTACGAGCAGTACTTC.

A remark on this clone: The identical CDR3 is also encoded by other nucleotide sequences in the sample. The chain uses TRBV19 and TRBJ2-7, with TRBD2 identical over 12 bases. This CDR3 is 16 amino acids long. CDR1 is LNHDA, CDR2 SQIVND, per germline (reference sequence). V was pared by 3 bases and J by 3 bases, with 6 bases of the junction left unmatched. This CDR3 is CASSIGTSGRIYEQYF. The DNA of the CDR3 is TGTGCCAGTAGTATCGGAACTAGCGGGAGGATCTACGAGCAGTACTTC.

V and J are TRBV7-2 and TRBJ2-1; 11 bases agree with TRBD2. Per the germline V gene, CDR1 is SGHTA and CDR2 is FQGNSA. CDR3 length equals 15 residues. The V segment lost 5 bases and the J segment 8 bases; nucleotides outside the gene matches: 8. CDR3 sequence: CASSPLAGVPDEQFF. In DNA, the CDR3 is TGTGCCAGCAGCCCACTAGCGGGAGTCCCGGATGAGCAGTTCTTC. Full variable domain (remainder filled in from reference TRBV7-2 and TRBJ2-1): GAGVSQSPSNKVTEKGKDVELRCDPISGHTALYWYRQSLGQGLEFLIYFQGNSAPDKSGLPSDRFSAERTGGSVSTLTIQRTQQEDSAVYLCASSPLAGVPDEQFFGPGTRLTVL.

V and J are TRBV18 and TRBJ2-7; TRBD1 might be the D (8 bases). The CDR3 covers 15 residues. Germline lookup yields CDR1 KGHSH and CDR2 LQKENI. Between the trimmed V and J ends, which lost 5 bases and 2 bases, there was a span of 16 bases. CDR3 DNA sequence: TGTGCCAGCTCATCTGGACAGGGAGGGGCCTACGAGCAGTACTTC. This translates into CASSSGQGGAYEQYF.

The V and J genes are TRBV7-9 and TRBJ2-7; D is uncertain. This CDR3 region has 13 residues. Germline CDR1 SEHNR, CDR2 FQNEAQ (reference sequence). V lost 4 bases, J lost 1 base, and 8 bases lay in between. The CDR3 coding sequence is TGTGCCAGCAGCTCTCCGTCTTCCTACGAGCAGTACTTC. Protein product: CASSSPSSYEQYF.

The rearrangement links TRBV19 to TRBJ2-4, with TRBD1 matching over 7 bases. The CDR3 runs to 17 residues. Germline loops: CDR1 LNHDA, CDR2 SQIVND (reference sequence). The V gene end was trimmed by 0 bases and the J gene end by 2 bases; junction bases not matched to a gene: 7. The CDR3 DNA sequence: TGTGCCAGTAGTATAGAGCGCAGGGGGATTACCAAAAACATTCAGTACTTC. Residues: CASSIERRGITKNIQYF.

The chain recombines TRBV7-2 with TRBJ1-1; D might be TRBD1 (5 bases). CDR1 and CDR2 from the germline V gene are SGHTA and FQGNSA. V lost 0 bases and J lost 5, with 13 bases in between. The CDR3 totals 15 residues. The CDR3 spells CASSLALTGGTEAFF. The CDR3 DNA follows: TGTGCCAGCAGCTTAGCGCTAACAGGAGGGACTGAAGCTTTCTTT.

In the case of this clone: Distinct nucleotide sequences in the sample also encode this CDR3. The chain has TRBV19 and TRBJ2-7; 10 nucleotides match TRBD2. V lost 1 base to trimming and J lost 4 bases; unmatched junction nucleotides: 4. In germline, CDR1 is LNHDA, CDR2 SQIVND (reference sequence). This CDR3 is 15 amino acids long. CDR3 amino acids: CASSIGTSGTYEQYF. The CDR3 DNA is TGTGCCAGTAGTATAGGGACTAGCGGTACGTACGAGCAGTACTTC.

The chain carries TRBV20-1 and TRBJ2-7; D is undetermined. Trimming took off 3 bases at V and 7 bases at J, with 10 bases between the two ends. Germline CDR1 DFQATT, CDR2 SNEGSKA (reference sequence). This CDR3 has 11 amino acids. The DNA of the CDR3 is TGCAGTGCTAGTAGTGTCTTTGAGCAGTACTTC. Amino acid sequence: CSASSVFEQYF.

The chain employs TRBV6-5 and TRBJ2-2, with 8 bases lining up with TRBD2. The CDR3 length is 16 residues. V shed 4 bases and J 4 bases; nucleotides not matched to a gene: 8. CDR1 is MNHEY and CDR2 is SVGAGI in the germline V gene. The chain's CDR3 is CASSFTGGGGTGELFF. CDR3 nucleotides: TGTGCCAGCAGTTTCACCGGGGGGGGTGGCACCGGGGAGCTGTTTTTT.

CDR3 region: CASSSRDSNTGELFF. DNA for the CDR3: TGTGCCAGCAGCAGCCGGGACTCGAACACCGGGGAGCTGTTTTTT. J is TRBJ2-2 and V is TRBV11-3; D is perhaps TRBD2 (6 bases). Germline V gene data show CDR1 as SGHNT and CDR2 as YENEEA. Deletions cut 5 bases from V and 0 bases from J, with 10 bases between. CDR3 length equals 15 residues.

The chain joins TRBV11-3 to TRBJ2-1; D is unresolved. Germline assignment: CDR1 SGHNT and CDR2 YENEEA. V was cut by 2 bases and J by 3 bases, with 5 bases left in between. This CDR3 has 13 residues. This CDR3 is CASSLNSYNEQFF. The CDR3 bases are TGTGCCAGCAGCTTAAACAGCTACAATGAGCAGTTCTTC.

The chain recombines TRBV7-8 with TRBJ2-1; 8 bases align to TRBD1. CDR3 length: 12 amino acids. V lost 7 bases and J lost 7; bases outside the gene matches: 3. Germline-derived CDR1 and CDR2 are SGHVS and FQNEAQ. The CDR3 coding sequence is TGTGCCAGCATCCGACAGGGGAATGAGCAGTTCTTC. Protein product: CASIRQGNEQFF.

As concerns this clone: At one of its ends the junction is not consistent with the germline gene, which may arise from a read error. This chain links TRBV11-3 with TRBJ2-7, with 7 bases matching TRBD1. Per the germline V gene, CDR1 is SGHNT and CDR2 is YENEEA. This CDR3 contains 12 residues. The CDR3 DNA is TGTGCCAGCAGCTTAGTCGGGACAGAAGAGTTTTTC. This gives the protein CASSLVGTEEFF.

The genes are TRBV19 and TRBJ1-4; the D gene is possibly TRBD1 (6 bases). Germline CDR1 reads LNHDA; CDR2 reads SQIVND (reference sequence). This CDR3 comprises 14 residues. V gave up 7 bases and J gave up 7 bases, with 16 bases separating them. This chain's CDR3 is CASNKSWGREKLFF. CDR3 nucleotide sequence: TGTGCCAGTAATAAGAGTTGGGGGCGTGAAAAACTGTTTTTT.

The chain combines TRBV7-9 with TRBJ2-2, with TRBD2 matching 8 bases. V lost 3 bases to trimming and J lost 1 base; unmatched junction nucleotides: 4. The CDR3 is 16 amino acids. The germline V gene encodes CDR1 SEHNR and CDR2 FQNEAQ (reference sequence). CDR3 bases: TGTGCCAGCAGCTTGGAACTAGCGGTGAACACCGGGGAGCTGTTTTTT. Its translation: CASSLELAVNTGELFF.